This T cell receptor (beta chain) was observed in a study of breast tumors, draining lymph nodes, adjacent tissues. From the multiplex PCR reads, TCRdb called clonotypes with MiXCR, one entry per CDR3 protein. The data hold tens of thousands of distinct CDR3 sequences, with roughly 19% observed a single time. The lymph nodes were axillary draining lymph nodes from breast cancer patients. V shed 7 bases and J 10 bases; nucleotides not matched to a gene: 8. The CDR3 length is 14 residues. Germline CDR1 SNHLY, CDR2 FYNNEI. Details on this clonotype: The antigen is unknown.

Overall study results and limits: Luminal-like breast cancer showed significantly greater tumor-nontumor repertoire similarity than basal-like breast cancer did. Tumor TCR diversity was below lymph nodes but above nontumor tissue.

The sample taken for sequencing was axillary lymph node tissue. The origin of this receptor is a female donor with breast cancer. Some clones in this sample may be carry-over from other donors' samples. The rearrangement joins TRBV2 to TRBJ1-6; 9 nucleotides match TRBD1. The CDR3: CASMGTGKWSPLHF. Written as DNA, the CDR3 is TGTGCCAGCATGGGGACAGGGAAATGGTCACCCCTCCACTTT.